What follows describes a single T cell receptor (beta chain). Its specific antigen is unknown. No much larger clone is present one base from it, and per-base qualities are unavailable. This entry belongs to a study of T cell repertoires in cytomegalovirus infection (dated by TCRdb to the late 2010s). Background on the whole study: Recently identified HLA-C-restricted CMV epitopes, whose presentation resists viral immunomodulation, were targeted by peptide stimulations together with well-studied HLA-B-restricted epitopes. Because public TCR beta signatures pointed to carriage of CMV infection together with the matching HLA type, the HLA type of each donor mattered for the analysis. Summary of the overall study and its limitations: In the ex vivo response, HLA-C-restricted CMV-specific TCR beta clonotypes were dominant, and in two of eight donors the single most frequent clonotype came from this HLA-C-restricted group. Cumulative frequency of public TCR beta family members discriminated carriers of CMV infection plus the relevant HLA type in this cohort and an independent 352-donor cohort.

Sequencing took place on an Illumina HiSeq 1500. TCRdb passed the public sequencing reads through fastp at Q25 and MiXCR, retaining productive beta sequences. Every entry covers one CDR3 protein and lists the most common genes and DNA from its rows. Present in this sample are hundreds of thousands of distinct CDR3 sequences, around 31% of which were seen just once. In total, the top ten clones hold about 14% of the sample. The CDR3, from cysteine to phenylalanine, totals 15 residues. The only DNA kept is the CDR3, 45 bases in frame from the first base. V is pared back by 3 bases and J by 0 bases, with 11 bases lying between the germline termini. CDR1 LGHNA and CDR2 YSLEER are derived from the germline V gene. Explained via the paper, the treatment or condition label denotes: in vitro stimulation with specific CMV peptide epitopes to enrich CMV-specific T cells.

In this chain, TRBV4-3 is recombined with TRBJ1-1, with TRBD1 perhaps the D gene, on 6 matching bases. The receptor was derived from a human donor in good health (CMV status not recorded). Some clones in this sample may be carry-over from other donors' samples. Sequencing used cultured CD8+ T cells from PBMCs, obtained from culture after CMV antigen stimulation. CDR3 protein: CASSQGARVNTEAFF. The nucleotides are TGCGCCAGCAGCCAGGGGGCCAGGGTGAACACTGAAGCTTTCTTT.